The text below deals with one T cell receptor beta chain. Assay used: immunoSEQ multiplex PCR; TCRdb lists only in-frame clones, some missing. In the table there are about 100,000 clones, 94% of which are singletons. This entry comes from a study of T cell changes during pregnancy in multiple sclerosis. The V gene lost 6 bases and the J gene lost 6 bases, with 14 bases spanning the gap. CDR1 and CDR2 (germline): SGHVS, FNYEAQ. The CDR3 consists of 13 residues. The sequence derives from a female donor with multiple sclerosis, enrolled in a pregnancy study. Sequenced here: peripheral blood, sampled before pregnancy. V usage is TRBV7-6 and J usage is TRBJ1-2, with a tentative D call TRBD1 (6 bases). The CDR3: CASSTGTNNGYTF. Here the CDR3 DNA reads TGTGCCAGCAGTACCGGGACAAATAATGGCTACACCTTC.